Each of the 18 T cell receptor beta chains below was sequenced from the same sample in a study of T cells in Graves' hyperthyroidism and ophthalmopathy. TCR beta CDR3 regions were amplified from RNA. Initially, a first-round RT-PCR of the TCR CDR3 employed the HTBI primer set. TCRdb analysed the multiplex PCR reads with MiXCR anew, one entry per CDR3 protein. The sample records roughly 500,000 distinct CDR3 sequences, roughly 15% being singletons. Sequenced material: blood. These receptors all come from a young woman with Graves' ophthalmopathy.

V usage is TRBV7-8 and J usage is TRBJ1-3; 7 nucleotides line up with TRBD1. The CDR3 has 15 residues. The trim removed 5 bases at V and 2 bases at J, leaving 6 bases unmatched. The germline CDR1 and CDR2 sequences are SGHVS and FQNEAQ. The DNA for the CDR3 is TGTGCCAGCAGCACTACCACAGGGGCTGGAAACACCATATATTTT. It is translated as CASSTTTGAGNTIYF.

In its sample, this clonotype was seen a few times. Here the CDR3 omits its conserved ending phenylalanine or tryptophan, so a read error is the likely source. The J gene is TRBJ2-5, the V gene TRBV2; 8 positions agree with TRBD2. Germline V CDR1 and CDR2: SNHLY, FYNNEI. The CDR3 covers 14 residues. Trimming cost V 7 bases and J 1 base; bases outside gene matches: 5. The CDR3 DNA reads TGTGCCAGCACCCTGACTAGCGTCCAAGAGACCCAGTACTCC. This gives the protein CASTLTSVQETQYS.

This clonotype was found many times. CDR3 DNA sequence: TGTGCCAGCAGCCAGGTGGTAGCGGGCTCCACAGATACGCAGTATTTT. This translates into CASSQVVAGSTDTQYF. The J gene is TRBJ2-3, the V gene TRBV3-1, with TRBD2 identical over 7 bases. The CDR3 has 16 residues. CDR1 and CDR2 from the germline V gene are LGHDT and YNNKEL (reference sequence). V dropped 3 bases and J dropped 2; count of bases not matched to a gene: 8.

The chain links TRBV2 to TRBJ2-4; 12 positions match TRBD1. CDR1 SNHLY and CDR2 FYNNEI come from the germline V gene. Germline trimming cut 4 bases from V and 7 bases from J; bases unmatched to any gene: 5. The CDR3 is made up of 15 amino acids. The CDR3 DNA reads TGTGCCAGCAGTGCCGGGACAGGGGGCGGGAACATTCAGTACTTC. Amino acid sequence: CASSAGTGGGNIQYF.

This clonotype was detected only a few times. V and J are TRBV6-2 or TRBV6-3 and TRBJ2-1, with D unclear. V lost 6 bases to trimming and J lost 4 bases, with 10 bases between them. The V gene's germline CDR1 is MNHEY and CDR2 SVGEGT. The CDR3 totals 13 residues. This CDR3 is CASRLTRYNEQFF. CDR3 nucleotide sequence: TGTGCCAGCAGACTCACACGGTACAATGAGCAGTTCTTC.

This clonotype was counted at least ten times. The V gene is TRBV28, the J gene TRBJ2-1; weak D call: TRBD1 (6 bases). The CDR3 extends over 12 amino acids. Germline CDR1 and CDR2: MDHEN and SYDVKM. The V gene lost 6 bases and the J gene lost 12 bases, with 15 bases spanning the gap. CDR3 protein: CASSTTGFVQFF. The CDR3 DNA is TGTGCCAGCAGCACCACAGGGTTTGTGCAGTTCTTC. Full variable domain (missing parts from reference TRBV28 and TRBJ2-1): DVKVTQSSRYLVKRTGEKVFLECVQDMDHENMFWYRQDPGLGLRLIYFSYDVKMKEKGDIPEGYSVSREKKERFSLILESASTNQTSMYLCASSTTGFVQFFGPGTRLTVL.

This clonotype came up a few times. CDR3: CASSLAATVNTGELFF. The CDR3, as DNA: TGTGCCAGCAGCTTGGCCGCGACGGTCAACACCGGGGAGCTGTTTTTT. The V gene is TRBV5-6, the J gene TRBJ2-2; no firm D call. The CDR3 spans 16 residues. CDR1 is SGHDT, CDR2 YYEEEE, per germline. Trimming took 0 bases from V and 2 from J, leaving 11 bases between them.

In this sample, this clonotype turned up once. The CDR3 protein is CASSFSEKLFF. CDR3 nucleotides: TGTGCCAGCAGTTTTTCAGAAAAACTGTTTTTT. The chain carries TRBV28 and TRBJ1-4; D call uncertain. CDR1 and CDR2 (germline): MDHEN, SYDVKM. The CDR3 spans 11 residues. V lost 3 bases to trimming and J lost 8 bases, with 4 bases between them.

This clonotype was seen at least ten times. This sequence joins TRBV20-1 and TRBJ2-7; 13 bases are shared with TRBD2. Losses at the gene ends were 3 bases for V and 2 bases for J; bases not matched to a gene: 13. The CDR3 extends over 18 amino acids. In germline, CDR1 is DFQATT, CDR2 SNEGSKA (reference sequence). The CDR3 DNA is TGCAGTGCTAGTTGGGCAGCATCCGGGACTAGCGGGACCTACGAGCAGTACTTC. It codes for CSASWAASGTSGTYEQYF.

There are a few counts of this clonotype. The rearrangement links TRBV14 to TRBJ1-1; D unresolved. This CDR3 has 15 residues. Looked up from germline, CDR1 is SGHDN and CDR2 is FVKESK. Trimming stripped 0 bases from V and 2 bases from J, with 10 bases between. The CDR3 loop is CASSQDHALNTEAFF. The CDR3 DNA is TGTGCCAGCAGCCAAGATCATGCACTAAACACTGAAGCTTTCTTT.

The V gene is TRBV6-6, the J gene TRBJ2-3; TRBD1 agrees at 8 bases. With 0 bases clipped from V and 6 bases from J, the junction kept 8 bases outside the gene matches. The CDR3 is made up of 16 amino acids. Per the germline V gene, CDR1 is MNHNY and CDR2 is SVGAGI (reference sequence). Here the CDR3 DNA reads TGTGCCAGCAGTTACTCGGAGAGGGACAGGACCGATACGCAGTATTTT. Its protein product is CASSYSERDRTDTQYF.

The chain is built from TRBV20-1 and TRBJ2-3; D might be TRBD2 (6 bases). The CDR3 totals 14 residues. The germline V gene has CDR1 DFQATT and CDR2 SNEGSKA (reference sequence). V shed 5 bases and J shed 2 bases, with 14 bases lying between them. CDR3 bases: TGCAGTGCTCCCAGTAGCGGAACCACAGATACGCAGTATTTT. Amino acids: CSAPSSGTTDTQYF.

This clonotype was detected many times. The chain carries TRBV12-3 or TRBV12-4 and TRBJ2-1, with a weak D call TRBD2 (6 bases). The CDR3 consists of 15 residues. V was cut by 4 bases and J by 10 bases, with 20 bases left in between. CDR3 in DNA: TGTGCCAGCAGTTCCCCCGGGACTGGGGCGGGAGAGCAGTTCTTC. It is translated as CASSSPGTGAGEQFF.

Only one count was recorded for this clonotype. A read error may be the cause here, since a much bigger clone is one base away. The chain carries TRBV29-1 and TRBJ2-5; D is tentatively TRBD1 or TRBD2 (5 bases each). CDR3 length: 11 amino acids. CDR1 SQVTM and CDR2 ANQGSEA come from the germline V gene. CDR3 amino acids: CSVEGDETHYF. DNA of the CDR3: TGCAGCGTTGAAGGGGACGAGACCCATTACTTC.

The genes are TRBV18 and TRBJ2-5; D ambiguous. Trimming pared 0 bases from V and 5 bases from J, leaving 10 bases between. This CDR3 spans 14 amino acids. The germline CDR1 and CDR2 sequences are KGHSH and LQKENI. The CDR3 nucleotides read TGTGCCAGCTCACCACCGTTCAGGTTGGAGACCCAGTACTTC. Translated: CASSPPFRLETQYF.

This clonotype has at least ten counts. The J gene is TRBJ2-3, the V gene TRBV4-1; 12 nucleotides match TRBD2. V lost 3 bases and J lost 3; bases outside the gene matches: 1. CDR1 MGHRA and CDR2 YSYEKL come from the germline V gene. The CDR3 totals 15 residues. This chain's CDR3 is CASSQTSGSTDTQYF. The CDR3 DNA is TGCGCCAGCAGCCAGACTAGCGGGAGTACAGATACGCAGTATTTT.

About this clonotype: A read error may explain this, as a much larger clone is one base away. This chain links TRBV28 with TRBJ1-3; TRBD1 aligns across 9 bases. Germline V lookup: CDR1 MDHEN, CDR2 SYDVKM. This CDR3 has 17 residues. The CDR3 DNA follows: TGTGCCAGCAGACCCCCGGGACAGGGAAACTCTGAAAACACCATATATTTT. It translates to CASRPPGQGNSENTIYF.

V is TRBV7-2 and J is TRBJ2-7; 11 bases fit TRBD2. V was clipped by 6 bases and J by 2 bases; unmatched bases: 9. CDR1 is SGHTA and CDR2 is FQGNSA in the germline V gene. The CDR3 loop spans 16 amino acids. The DNA for the CDR3 is TGTGCCAGCAGTTTATACTCGGGACTAGCGGCCTACGAGCAGTACTTC. Amino acid sequence: CASSLYSGLAAYEQYF.